The next 32 T cell receptor beta chains were all read from a single sample in a study of T cells after yellow fever vaccination. TCRdb recomputed calls from the 5' RACE reads with MiXCR, one row per CDR3 protein. The sample lists 450,000 to 600,000 distinct CDR3 sequences, about a sixth occurring once. Here the sequenced sample was PBMCs, taken 5 days after the first yellow fever vaccination. These receptors all stem from a man between 18 and 35 years old who received the YFV17D yellow fever vaccine.

V usage is TRBV12-3 or TRBV12-4 and J usage is TRBJ2-1; D not resolved. The CDR3 covers 15 residues. V lost 4 bases and J lost 0, with 10 bases in between. The CDR3 region is CASSYEMSSYNEQFF. CDR3 bases: TGTGCCAGCAGTTACGAGATGAGCTCCTACAATGAGCAGTTCTTC.

Many counts were recorded for this clonotype. The chain has TRBV4-1 and TRBJ2-2; possible D gene TRBD2, 5 bases. Germline V gives CDR1 MGHRA, CDR2 YSYEKL. Trimming took off 3 bases at V and 4 bases at J, with 12 bases between the two ends. This CDR3 contains 15 residues. CDR3 protein: CASSQPFRGTGELFF. DNA of the CDR3: TGCGCCAGCAGCCAGCCCTTCCGGGGCACCGGGGAGCTGTTTTTT.

V and J are TRBV5-1 and TRBJ2-7; D ambiguous. This CDR3 comprises 14 residues. Trimming shortened V by 4 bases and J by 2 bases, and 13 bases separated the two germline ends. Germline V gene sequence: CDR1 SGHRS, CDR2 YFSETQ. The CDR3 coding sequence is TGCGCCAGCAGCACGCTGTCAGCCGCCTACGAGCAGTACTTC. It codes for CASSTLSAAYEQYF.

This chain uses TRBV7-2 with TRBJ2-2, with 14 bases matching TRBD2. CDR3 length equals 22 residues. From germline, CDR1 is SGHTA and CDR2 FQGNSA. V lost 4 bases, J lost 5 bases, and 21 bases stayed unmatched. This CDR3 is CASSYPTLLTSGGAGSTGELFF. CDR3 nucleotides: TGTGCCAGCAGCTACCCAACCCTCCTGACTAGCGGGGGGGCGGGCAGTACCGGGGAGCTGTTTTTT.

This clonotype was detected a few times. The rearrangement joins TRBV24-1 to TRBJ1-2; the D is unclear. The CDR3 extends over 13 amino acids. Germline CDR1 and CDR2: KGHDR and SFDVKD. The V end lost 7 bases, the J end lost 4 bases, and 12 bases lay between the germline ends. CDR3 residues: CATSASGSYGYTF. In nucleotides, the CDR3 is TGTGCCACCAGCGCCTCTGGGTCCTATGGCTACACCTTC.

Turning to this clonotype: Given a much more abundant clone one base away, this may be a read error. The V call is TRBV7-8, the J call TRBJ1-2; the match to TRBD1 covers 7 bases. The CDR3 runs 12 residues. V dropped 3 bases and J dropped 7; count of bases not matched to a gene: 2. The germline CDR1 and CDR2 sequences are SGHVS and FQNEAQ. CDR3 sequence (DNA): TGTGCCAGCAGCTTGACAGGGAGTGGCTACACCTTC. It translates to CASSLTGSGYTF.

This clonotype was observed a few times. This rearrangement joins TRBV10-3 to TRBJ2-1; the match to TRBD2 covers 8 bases. V lost 11 bases and J lost 0; bases outside the gene matches: 18. This CDR3 spans 18 amino acids. Germline V gene sequence: CDR1 ENHRY, CDR2 SYGVKD. CDR3 residues: CASRRGTRNVSSYNEQFF. The CDR3 bases are TGTGCCTCTCGCCGGGGGACTAGGAACGTGAGCTCCTACAATGAGCAGTTCTTC.

The chain is built from TRBV29-1 and TRBJ2-4; D ambiguous. The CDR3 sequence is 17 residues long. Trimming stripped 1 base from V and 3 bases from J, with 19 bases between. Germline lookup yields CDR1 SQVTM and CDR2 ANQGSEA. CDR3 in DNA: TGCAGCGTTGAAGGGGGTCCAAAACCCTGGGGCAAAAACATTCAGTACTTC. The encoded protein is CSVEGGPKPWGKNIQYF.

The chain combines TRBV18 with TRBJ2-3; D unclear. The V gene lost 5 bases and the J gene lost 6 bases, with 15 bases spanning the gap. The CDR3 totals 14 residues. CDR1 is KGHSH, CDR2 LQKENI, per germline. CDR3 DNA: TGTGCCAGCTCATCCTCATCGGCCGGGGATACGCAGTATTTT. It is translated as CASSSSSAGDTQYF.

This clonotype has a handful of counts. V gene TRBV6-5 combines with J gene TRBJ2-5; D is unclear. Trimming stripped 2 bases from V and 2 bases from J, with 9 bases between. Germline V gene sequence: CDR1 MNHEY, CDR2 SVGAGI. CDR3 length: 14 amino acids. CDR3 region: CASSYGPGQETQYF. The CDR3 DNA reads TGTGCCAGCAGTTACGGGCCAGGACAAGAGACCCAGTACTTC.

This chain connects TRBV9 to TRBJ1-2; no definite D call. V was cut by 3 bases and J by 7 bases, with 13 bases left in between. Germline V lookup: CDR1 SGDLS, CDR2 YYNGEE. CDR3 length equals 13 residues. The CDR3 sequence: CASSAGLLSGYTF. The CDR3 nucleotides are TGTGCCAGCAGCGCTGGACTCTTGAGTGGCTACACCTTC.

This clonotype has only a few counts. The chain is built from TRBV12-3 or TRBV12-4 and TRBJ1-2; maybe TRBD1 (5 bases). CDR3 size: 11 residues. With 7 bases removed from V and 7 bases from J, the gap between germline ends came to 10 bases. The CDR3 region is CASTSGLGYTF. The CDR3 nucleotides read TGTGCCAGCACATCAGGGCTTGGCTACACCTTC.

The chain couples TRBV6-5 to TRBJ2-3; no definite D call. V lost 0 bases to trimming and J lost 1 base, with 5 bases between them. The CDR3 consists of 14 residues. CDR1 and CDR2 from the germline V gene are MNHEY and SVGAGI. The CDR3 DNA reads TGTGCCAGCAGTTACTCTCTAGGCACAGATACGCAGTATTTT. This sequence encodes CASSYSLGTDTQYF.

The chain is built from TRBV29-1 and TRBJ2-1; 8 nucleotides match TRBD1. The CDR3 extends over 15 amino acids. Per the germline V gene, CDR1 is SQVTM and CDR2 is ANQGSEA. The trim removed 1 base at V and 4 bases at J, leaving 6 bases unmatched. CDR3 residues: CSVEGGQVSYNEQFF. CDR3 DNA sequence: TGCAGCGTTGAAGGGGGACAGGTGTCGTACAATGAGCAGTTCTTC.

This clonotype was detected only a few times. The chain recombines TRBV6-5 with TRBJ1-4; D gene ambiguous. Trimming shortened V by 7 bases and J by 3 bases, and 15 bases separated the two germline ends. In germline, CDR1 is MNHEY, CDR2 SVGAGI. This CDR3 has 15 amino acids. The CDR3 DNA reads as TGTGCCAGCACTTCCGGTGGAGAGGCTAATGAAAAACTGTTTTTT. This sequence encodes CASTSGGEANEKLFF.

The table lists this clonotype with a few counts. The chain couples TRBV10-3 to TRBJ2-1, with a tentative D call TRBD1 (6 bases). Trimming took off 8 bases at V and 7 bases at J, with 12 bases between the two ends. The CDR3 is 12 amino acids. Germline values: CDR1 ENHRY, CDR2 SYGVKD. DNA of the CDR3: TGTGCCATCGGACAGATGGTTAATGAGCAGTTCTTC. It yields the protein CAIGQMVNEQFF.

V and J are TRBV7-9 and TRBJ1-1, with a weak D call TRBD1 (6 bases). Trimming stripped 6 bases from V and 5 bases from J, with 13 bases between. The CDR3 loop spans 13 amino acids. Germline CDR1 SEHNR, CDR2 FQNEAQ (reference sequence). CDR3 sequence (DNA): TGTGCCAGCAGAAACACCCAGGGGACTGAAGCTTTCTTT. It is translated as CASRNTQGTEAFF.

In its sample, this clonotype was seen a few times. CDR3 in amino acids: CASSPPFLSTGTEAFF. For the CDR3, the DNA is TGTGCCAGCTCACCACCGTTTTTATCGACAGGGACCGAAGCTTTCTTT. The chain links TRBV18 to TRBJ1-1; 7 bases agree with TRBD1. The CDR3 runs 16 residues. The ends lost 0 bases at V and 8 bases at J; junction bases unmatched: 12. Germline V gene sequence: CDR1 KGHSH, CDR2 LQKENI.

This clonotype showed up just a few times. The chain carries TRBV28 and TRBJ1-1; D remains ambiguous. The germline V and J ends were trimmed by 5 bases and 5 bases, with 15 bases remaining between them. Germline values: CDR1 MDHEN, CDR2 SYDVKM. The CDR3 is 14 amino acids. The DNA of the CDR3 is TGTGCCAGCAGTCCCCGCTCCTTAAGGACTGAAGCTTTCTTT. This codes for CASSPRSLRTEAFF.

This clonotype was counted a few times. The chain's CDR3 is CASSKEDRSNTGELFF. CDR3 bases: TGCGCCAGCAGCAAAGAGGACAGATCGAACACCGGGGAGCTGTTTTTT. The chain is built from TRBV5-1 and TRBJ2-2; TRBD1 might be the D (6 bases). Deletions cut 4 bases from V and 0 bases from J, with 13 bases between. Germline values: CDR1 SGHRS, CDR2 YFSETQ. The CDR3 spans 16 residues. Full variable domain (outside the CDR3, taken from reference TRBV5-1 and TRBJ2-2): KAGVTQTPRYLIKTRGQQVTLSCSPISGHRSVSWYQQTPGQGLQFLFEYFSETQRNKGNFPGRFSGRQFSNSRSEMNVSTLELGDSALYLCASSKEDRSNTGELFFGEGSRLTVL.

This clonotype was found a few times. This chain connects TRBV11-3 to TRBJ2-1; TRBD2 matches at 12 bases. Germline V gene sequence: CDR1 SGHNT, CDR2 YENEEA. V dropped 5 bases and J dropped 6; count of bases not matched to a gene: 11. This CDR3 contains 17 residues. The CDR3 is CASSPTSGGGSGNEQFF. Written as DNA, the CDR3 is TGTGCCAGCAGCCCGACTAGCGGGGGTGGGTCGGGCAATGAGCAGTTCTTC.

The V call is TRBV21-1, the J call TRBJ2-7; the table's TRBD1 call for D was not verified on the DNA. TRBV21-1 is marked as a pseudogene. This CDR3 has 14 residues. CDR3 protein: CASSNGTGGYEQYV. CDR3 nucleotides: TGTGCCAGCAGCAACGGGACAGGGGGCTACGAGCAGTACGTC.

The gene calls are TRBV5-1 and TRBJ2-3; 7 positions agree with TRBD1. The CDR3 sequence is 18 residues long. Trimming took 5 bases from V and 4 from J; bases not matched to a gene: 19. Germline-derived CDR1 and CDR2 are SGHRS and YFSETQ. The CDR3 bases are TGCGCCAGCAGGTCCGTAACCTCCGGGACAGATAGGCCAGATACGCAGTATTTT. Protein product: CASRSVTSGTDRPDTQYF.

This clonotype was counted a few times. V is TRBV7-6 and J is TRBJ2-1, with 10 bases lining up with TRBD2. Germline-derived CDR1 and CDR2 are SGHVS and FNYEAQ. The trim removed 5 bases at V and 6 bases at J, leaving 7 bases unmatched. This CDR3 has 15 residues. The CDR3 region is CASSPLGLAANEQFF. For the CDR3, the DNA is TGTGCCAGCAGCCCTCTCGGACTAGCGGCCAATGAGCAGTTCTTC.

This sequence joins TRBV4-3 and TRBJ2-1; 7 bases agree with TRBD2. The germline gives CDR1 LGHNA, CDR2 YSLEER. The trim removed 0 bases at V and 4 bases at J, leaving 6 bases unmatched. This CDR3 region has 16 residues. This CDR3 reads CASSQDGRGLYNEQFF. CDR3 coding DNA: TGCGCCAGCAGCCAAGATGGGCGGGGGTTATACAATGAGCAGTTCTTC.

This rearrangement joins TRBV5-1 to TRBJ2-5; D might be TRBD1 or TRBD2, each matching 5 bases. CDR1 SGHRS and CDR2 YFSETQ come from the germline V gene. Trimming removed 4 bases from V and 5 bases from J, with 18 bases in between. This CDR3 region has 15 residues. The CDR3 region has the DNA TGCGCCAGCAGCGTACTCCCTGGGGGTCGGGAGACCCAGTACTTC. It is translated as CASSVLPGGRETQYF.

In its sample, this clonotype was seen many times. This chain links TRBV5-4 with TRBJ2-3, with D perhaps matching TRBD2 (6 bases). The CDR3 length is 15 residues. The germline V gene has CDR1 SGHNT and CDR2 YYREEE (reference sequence). V was trimmed by 0 bases and J by 2 bases, leaving 10 bases between them. The CDR3 protein is CASSLDGGFTDTQYF. CDR3 nucleotide sequence: TGTGCCAGCAGCTTGGACGGGGGTTTCACAGATACGCAGTATTTT.

The V and J genes are TRBV5-8 and TRBJ2-7; 7 bases line up with TRBD1. This CDR3 is built from 15 residues. Germline CDR1 reads SGHTS; CDR2 reads YDEGEE. Losses at the gene ends were 4 bases for V and 0 bases for J; bases not matched to a gene: 7. The CDR3 protein is CASSMGQSISYEQYF. The CDR3 coding sequence is TGTGCCAGCAGCATGGGACAGTCAATCTCCTACGAGCAGTACTTC.

This clonotype came up a few times. The chain employs TRBV7-9 and TRBJ2-7, with D possibly TRBD1 on 5 matching bases. The CDR3 is 13 amino acids. Germline-derived CDR1 and CDR2 are SEHNR and FQNEAQ (reference sequence). Trimming cost V 6 bases and J 0 bases, with 9 bases left between them. The CDR3 bases are TGTGCCAGCAGTGAGGACAACTCCTACGAGCAGTACGTC. This codes for CASSEDNSYEQYV.

V gene TRBV28 combines with J gene TRBJ2-5; D remains unclear. Germline CDR1 is MDHEN and CDR2 is SYDVKM. There are 15 residues in the CDR3. The V and J ends lost 3 bases and 1 base respectively, with 12 bases between them. The CDR3 DNA is TGTGCCAGCAGTTTTTACAGCCTGTTCCAAGAGACCCAGTACTTC. This encodes CASSFYSLFQETQYF.

This clonotype was picked up a small number of times. This chain's CDR3 is CASSPPPANYGYTF. CDR3 nucleotide sequence: TGTGCCAGCAGTCCACCCCCAGCCAACTATGGCTACACCTTC. This chain connects TRBV6-5 to TRBJ1-2; D remains ambiguous. CDR1 is MNHEY, CDR2 SVGAGI, per germline. The CDR3 extends over 14 amino acids. With 5 bases removed from V and 2 bases from J, the gap between germline ends came to 12 bases.

This clonotype was seen a few times. The chain carries TRBV28 and TRBJ1-4; no firm D call. The CDR3 loop spans 14 amino acids. Germline-derived CDR1 and CDR2 are MDHEN and SYDVKM. The germline V and J ends were trimmed by 7 bases and 6 bases, with 15 bases remaining between them. In DNA form, the CDR3 reads TGTGCCAGCAACTCCTCTCCTGGGGATGAAAAACTGTTTTTT. This translates into CASNSSPGDEKLFF. The entire variable domain, with the rest obtained from reference TRBV28 and TRBJ1-4, is as follows: DVKVTQSSRYLVKRTGEKVFLECVQDMDHENMFWYRQDPGLGLRLIYFSYDVKMKEKGDIPEGYSVSREKKERFSLILESASTNQTSMYLCASNSSPGDEKLFFGSGTQLSVL.